This T cell receptor beta chain was captured by sequencing in a study of T cell responses to AZD1222 COVID-19 vaccine. General study points: Seropositive AZD1222 recipients at baseline numbered only six or seven. It should be noted that donors were predominantly white British and more often female, and clonal diversity was possibly underestimated. Vaccine-associated CD4 TCRs ranged over spike, dominating at 160-218 and 743-854.

This CDR3 spans 14 amino acids. Germline V gene lookup returns CDR1 GTSNPN and CDR2 SVGIG (reference sequence). V was trimmed by 3 bases and J by 4 bases, leaving 10 bases between them. Notes on this clone: Its antigen is still unknown.

Here immunoSEQ multiplex PCR was the method, and the copy in TCRdb shows in-frame clones only, minus some. The sample lists roughly 120,000 clones, around 81% occurring once. This specimen was peripheral blood, taken on day 0 of AZD1222 vaccination. The TCR comes from an adult in good health. The chain couples TRBV30 to TRBJ2-6; possibly TRBD1 for D (6 bases). The CDR3 spells CAWSWGLGANVLTF. For the CDR3, the DNA is TGTGCCTGGAGCTGGGGGCTGGGGGCCAACGTCCTGACTTTC.